This TCR beta chain appears in the sequencing data of a study of CD8 T cells in Susac syndrome. After removal of 3 bases from V and 2 bases from J, the junction contained 5 bases not matched to a gene. The CDR3 extends over 15 amino acids. Germline lookup yields CDR1 SGHRS and CDR2 YFSETQ. An amount of RNA that ranged from about 0.45 to 1 ug was reverse transcribed with random hexamers. The authors amplified TCR beta CDR3 across 54 Vbeta and 13 Jbeta using immunoSEQ multiplex PCR. TCRdb itself ran the immunoSEQ multiplex PCR reads through MiXCR, one entry per CDR3 protein. The sample lists 71,000 or so distinct CDR3 sequences, roughly 95% seen once, with 0.11% in the top ten. Treatment-naive patients with stable or active relapsing-remitting disease were the multiple sclerosis controls. The TEMRA cells underwent FACS enrichment, while the CD8+ and CD4+ T cells underwent negative isolation.

This clonotype originated in a human donor with multiple sclerosis. Input material: CD4+ T cells from PBMCs. The V call is TRBV5-1, the J call TRBJ2-1, with 7 bases matching TRBD2. CDR3 in amino acids: CASSSLGGTYNEQFF. As DNA, the CDR3 is TGCGCCAGCAGCTCACTCGGGGGGACCTACAATGAGCAGTTCTTC.